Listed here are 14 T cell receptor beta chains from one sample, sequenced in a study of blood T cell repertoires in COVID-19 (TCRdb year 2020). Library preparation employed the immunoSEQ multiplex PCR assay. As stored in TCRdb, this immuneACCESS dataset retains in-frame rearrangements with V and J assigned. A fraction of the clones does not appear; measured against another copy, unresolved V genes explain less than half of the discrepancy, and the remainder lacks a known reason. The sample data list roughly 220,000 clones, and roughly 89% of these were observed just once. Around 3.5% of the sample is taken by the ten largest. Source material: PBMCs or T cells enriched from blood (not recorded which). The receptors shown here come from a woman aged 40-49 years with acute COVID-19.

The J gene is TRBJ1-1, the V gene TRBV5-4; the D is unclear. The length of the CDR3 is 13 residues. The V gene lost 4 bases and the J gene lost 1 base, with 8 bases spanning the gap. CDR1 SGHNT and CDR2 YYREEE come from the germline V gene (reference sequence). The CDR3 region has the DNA TGTGCCAGCAGCCCGCGAAGGAACACTGAAGCTTTCTTT. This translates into CASSPRRNTEAFF.

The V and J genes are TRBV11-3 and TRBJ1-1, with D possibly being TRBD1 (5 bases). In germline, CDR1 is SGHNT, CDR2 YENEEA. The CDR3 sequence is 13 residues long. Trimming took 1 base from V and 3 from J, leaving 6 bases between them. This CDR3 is CASSLGQHTEAFF. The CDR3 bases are TGTGCCAGCAGCTTAGGACAGCACACTGAAGCTTTCTTT.

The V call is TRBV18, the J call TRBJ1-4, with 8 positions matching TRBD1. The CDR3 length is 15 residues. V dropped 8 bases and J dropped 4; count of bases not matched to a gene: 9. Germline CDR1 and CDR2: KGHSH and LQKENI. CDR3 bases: TGTGCCAGCGCGACTAGGACAGGGCATAATGAAAAACTGTTTTTT. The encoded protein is CASATRTGHNEKLFF.

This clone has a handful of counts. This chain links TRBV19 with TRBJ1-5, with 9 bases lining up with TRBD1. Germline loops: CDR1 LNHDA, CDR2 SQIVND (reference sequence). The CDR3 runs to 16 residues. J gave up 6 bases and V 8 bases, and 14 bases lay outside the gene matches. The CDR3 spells CASLDPGQGLSQPQHF. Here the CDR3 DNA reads TGTGCCAGTCTCGATCCCGGACAGGGGTTAAGTCAGCCCCAGCATTTT. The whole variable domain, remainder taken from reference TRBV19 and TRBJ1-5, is DGGITQSPKYLFRKEGQNVTLSCEQNLNHDAMYWYRQDPGQGLRLIYYSQIVNDFQKGDIAEGYSVSREKKESFPLTVTSAQKNPTAFYLCASLDPGQGLSQPQHFGDGTRLSIL.

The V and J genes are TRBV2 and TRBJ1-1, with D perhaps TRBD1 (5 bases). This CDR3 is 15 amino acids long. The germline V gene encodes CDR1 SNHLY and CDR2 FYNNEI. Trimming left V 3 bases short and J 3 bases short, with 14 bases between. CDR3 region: CASSDPQVGDTEAFF. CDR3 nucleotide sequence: TGTGCCAGCAGTGACCCTCAAGTAGGGGACACTGAAGCTTTCTTT.

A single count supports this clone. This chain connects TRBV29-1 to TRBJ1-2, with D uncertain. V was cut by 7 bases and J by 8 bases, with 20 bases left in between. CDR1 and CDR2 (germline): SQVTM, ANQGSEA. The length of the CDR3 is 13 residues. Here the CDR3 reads CSARGLGVEGYTF. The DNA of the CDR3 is TGCAGCGCCCGAGGGCTTGGGGTGGAAGGCTACACCTTC. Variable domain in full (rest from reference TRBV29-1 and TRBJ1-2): SAVISQKPSRDICQRGTSLTIQCQVDSQVTMMFWYRQQPGQSLTLIATANQGSEATYESGFVIDKFPISRPNLTFSTLTVSNMSPEDSSIYLCSARGLGVEGYTFGSGTRLTVV.

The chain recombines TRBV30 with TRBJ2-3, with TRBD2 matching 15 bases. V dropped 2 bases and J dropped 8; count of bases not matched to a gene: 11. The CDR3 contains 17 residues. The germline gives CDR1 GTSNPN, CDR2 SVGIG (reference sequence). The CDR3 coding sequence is TGTGCCTGGAGTCCGACCGGACTAGCGGGGGGGCAAGGTACGCAGTATTTT. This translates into CAWSPTGLAGGQGTQYF.

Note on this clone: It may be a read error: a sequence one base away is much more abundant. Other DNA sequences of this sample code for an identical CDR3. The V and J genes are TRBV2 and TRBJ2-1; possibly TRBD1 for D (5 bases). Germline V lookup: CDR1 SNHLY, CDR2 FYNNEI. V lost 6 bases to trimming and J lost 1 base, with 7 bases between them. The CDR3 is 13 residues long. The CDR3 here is CASRTVSYNEQFF. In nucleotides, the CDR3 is TGTGCCAGCAGGACAGTATCCTACAATGAGCAGTTCTTC.

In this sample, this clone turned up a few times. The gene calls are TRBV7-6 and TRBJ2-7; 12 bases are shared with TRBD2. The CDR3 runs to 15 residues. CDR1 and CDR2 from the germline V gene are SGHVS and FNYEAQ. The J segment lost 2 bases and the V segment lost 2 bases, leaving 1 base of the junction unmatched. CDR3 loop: CASSLSSGGAYEQYV. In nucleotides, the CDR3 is TGTGCCAGCAGCTTATCTAGCGGGGGGGCCTACGAGCAGTACGTC.

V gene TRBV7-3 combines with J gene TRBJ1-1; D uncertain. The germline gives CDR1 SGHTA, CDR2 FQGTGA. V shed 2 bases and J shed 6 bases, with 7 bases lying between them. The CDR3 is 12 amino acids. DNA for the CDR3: TGTGCCAGCAGCTTATACGGGGCTGAAGCTTTCTTT. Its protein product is CASSLYGAEAFF.

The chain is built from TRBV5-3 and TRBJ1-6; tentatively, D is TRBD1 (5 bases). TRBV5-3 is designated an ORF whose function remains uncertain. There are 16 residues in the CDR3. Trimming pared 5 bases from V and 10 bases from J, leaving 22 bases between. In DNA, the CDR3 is TGTGCCAGAAGGTTGCCGACCTGGGGGGGGGTGTCACCCCTCCACTTT. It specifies CARRLPTWGGVSPLHF.

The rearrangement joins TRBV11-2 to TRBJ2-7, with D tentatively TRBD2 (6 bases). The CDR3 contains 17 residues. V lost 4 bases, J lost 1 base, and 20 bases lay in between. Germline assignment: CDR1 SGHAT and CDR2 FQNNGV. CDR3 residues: CASSSTGGRRSSYEQYF. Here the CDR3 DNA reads TGTGCCAGCAGCTCAACCGGGGGACGGAGGAGTTCCTACGAGCAGTACTTC.

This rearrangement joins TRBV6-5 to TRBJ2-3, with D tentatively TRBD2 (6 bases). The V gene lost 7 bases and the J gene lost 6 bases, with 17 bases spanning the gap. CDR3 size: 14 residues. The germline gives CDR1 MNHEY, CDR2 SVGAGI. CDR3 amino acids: CASKLLPEGDTQYF. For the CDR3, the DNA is TGTGCCAGCAAACTCCTGCCGGAGGGGGATACGCAGTATTTT.

CDR3 loop: CASSQDTGGSGTEAFF. The CDR3 bases are TGTGCCAGCAGCCAAGACACAGGGGGCTCGGGCACTGAAGCTTTCTTT. The chain employs TRBV3-1 (or the pseudogene TRBV3-2) and TRBJ1-1; 9 positions match TRBD1. J was trimmed by 4 bases and V by 0 bases; bases with no gene match: 6. Germline V gene lookup returns CDR1 LGHDT and CDR2 YNNKEL (reference sequence). There are 16 residues in the CDR3.